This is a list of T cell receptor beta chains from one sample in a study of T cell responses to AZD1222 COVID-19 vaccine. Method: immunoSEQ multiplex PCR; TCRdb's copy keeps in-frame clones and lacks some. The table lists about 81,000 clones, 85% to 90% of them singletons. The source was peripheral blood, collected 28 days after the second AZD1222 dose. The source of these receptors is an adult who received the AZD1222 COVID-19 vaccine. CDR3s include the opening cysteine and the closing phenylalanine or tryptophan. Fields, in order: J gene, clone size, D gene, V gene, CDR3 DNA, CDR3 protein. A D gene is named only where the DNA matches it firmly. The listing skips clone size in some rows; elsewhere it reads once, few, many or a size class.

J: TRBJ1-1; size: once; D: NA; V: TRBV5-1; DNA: TGCGCCAGCAGCTTGGCCCCTCCCGATGACACTGAAGCTTTCTTT; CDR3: CASSLAPPDDTEAFF
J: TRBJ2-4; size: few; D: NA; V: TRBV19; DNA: TGTGCCAGTAGTATAGATGGAGGGACCCCGTACATTCAGTACTTC; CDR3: CASSIDGGTPYIQYF
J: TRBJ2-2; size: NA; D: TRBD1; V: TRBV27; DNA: TGTGCCAGCAGTTATTGGGACAGGGGGAGCGGGGAGCTGTTTTTT; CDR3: CASSYWDRGSGELFF
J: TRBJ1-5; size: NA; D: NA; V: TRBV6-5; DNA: TGTGCCAGCGGTTTCAATTCCTTAAGCAATCAGCCCCAGCATTTT; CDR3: CASGFNSLSNQPQHF
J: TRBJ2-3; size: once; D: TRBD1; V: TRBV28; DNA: TGTGCCAGCAGTTTAGCGCAGGGGGCATCAGATACGCAGTATTTT; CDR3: CASSLAQGASDTQYF
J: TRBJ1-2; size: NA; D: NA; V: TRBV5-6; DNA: TGTGCCAGCAGCGCGAGGGACTATGGCTACACCTTC; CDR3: CASSARDYGYTF
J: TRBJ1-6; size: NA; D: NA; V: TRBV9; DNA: TGTGCCAGCAGCCTAATGGGGGGAGGTAATTCACCCCTCCACTTT; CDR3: CASSLMGGGNSPLHF
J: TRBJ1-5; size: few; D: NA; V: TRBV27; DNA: TGTGCCAGCAGTCCACCGGGACTTGCCAGGAATCAGCCCCAGCATTTT; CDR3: CASSPPGLARNQPQHF
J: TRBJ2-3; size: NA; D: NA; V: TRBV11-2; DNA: TGTGCCAGCAGCTTCGGAGGGGCAGGTTCTAGCACAGATACGCAGTATTTT; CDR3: CASSFGGAGSSTDTQYF
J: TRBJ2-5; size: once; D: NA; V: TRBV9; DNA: TGTGCCAGCAGCGTAGAGGGGGGTGGAGAGACCCAGTACTTC; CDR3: CASSVEGGGETQYF
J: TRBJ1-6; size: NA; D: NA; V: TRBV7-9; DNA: TGTGCCAGCAGCTTAGACGGGGCAGGGTATTCACCCCTCCACTTT; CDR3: CASSLDGAGYSPLHF
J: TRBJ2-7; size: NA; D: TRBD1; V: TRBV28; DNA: TGTGCCAGCAGTTTCCCCCGGACAGGGGGAAGCTACGAGCAGTACTTC; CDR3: CASSFPRTGGSYEQYF
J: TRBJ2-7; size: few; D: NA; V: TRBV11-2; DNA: TGTGCCAGCAGCTTAGACCTCTACGAGCAGTACTTC; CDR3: CASSLDLYEQYF
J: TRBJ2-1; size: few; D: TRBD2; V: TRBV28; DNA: TGTGCCAGCAGTCTAGGGACTAGCCGAAATGAGCAGTTCTTC; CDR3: CASSLGTSRNEQFF
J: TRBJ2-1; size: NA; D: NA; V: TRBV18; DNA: TGTGCCAGCTCACCGAGTAGAGAATACAATGAGCAGTTCTTC; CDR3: CASSPSREYNEQFF
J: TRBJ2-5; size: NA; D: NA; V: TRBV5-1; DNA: TGCGCCAGCAGCTTTGGCTACCCTGGTGGAGAGACCCAGTACTTC; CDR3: CASSFGYPGGETQYF
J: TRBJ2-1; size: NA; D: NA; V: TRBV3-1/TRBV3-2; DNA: TGTGCCAGCAGCCAGCAGGCGTACAATGAGCAGTTCTTC; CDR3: CASSQQAYNEQFF
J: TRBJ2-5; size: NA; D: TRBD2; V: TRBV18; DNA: TGTGCCAGCTCACCAGGACTAGCCCGGGAGACCCAGTACTTC; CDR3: CASSPGLARETQYF
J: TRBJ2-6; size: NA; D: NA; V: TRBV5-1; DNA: TGCGCCAGCAGCTTAACAGGGACCTCTGGGGCCAACGTCCTGACTTTC; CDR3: CASSLTGTSGANVLTF
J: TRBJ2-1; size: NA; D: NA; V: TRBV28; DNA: TGTGCCAGCAGACCAACGACGGCGGGTTACAATGAGCAGTTCTTC; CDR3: CASRPTTAGYNEQFF
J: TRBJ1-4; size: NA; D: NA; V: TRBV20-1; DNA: TGCAGTGCTAGGTCTGACAGTAAACTGTTTTTT; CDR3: CSARSDSKLFF
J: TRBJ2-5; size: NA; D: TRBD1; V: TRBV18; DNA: TGTGCCAGCTCAACGACAGGGCCCCCACAAGAGACCCAGTACTTC; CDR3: CASSTTGPPQETQYF
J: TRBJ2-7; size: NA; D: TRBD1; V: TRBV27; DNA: TGTGCCAGCAGTTCCCAGGGGGTCGAGCAGTACTTC; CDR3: CASSSQGVEQYF
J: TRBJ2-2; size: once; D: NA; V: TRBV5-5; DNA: TGTGCCAGCAGCTTGGGAGGGTTGGGGGAGCTGTTTTTT; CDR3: CASSLGGLGELFF
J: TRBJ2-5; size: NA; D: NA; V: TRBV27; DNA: TGTGCCAGCAGTTTATCCGGGGAGACCCAGTACTTC; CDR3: CASSLSGETQYF
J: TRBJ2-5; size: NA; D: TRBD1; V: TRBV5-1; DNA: TGCGCCAGCAGCTCGGACAGGGTACAAGAGACCCAGTACTTC; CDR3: CASSSDRVQETQYF
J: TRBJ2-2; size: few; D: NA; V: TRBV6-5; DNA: TGTGCCAGCAGTTACTGGGCTGCGGACACCGGGGAGCTGTTTTTT; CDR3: CASSYWAADTGELFF
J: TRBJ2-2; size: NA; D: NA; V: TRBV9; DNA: TGTGCCAGCAGCGTAGTTTCTATGGCAGGGGTTACCACCGGGGAGCTGTTTTTT; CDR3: CASSVVSMAGVTTGELFF
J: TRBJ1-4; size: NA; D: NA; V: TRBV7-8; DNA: TGTGCCAGCAGCTTAGGTCGGCGAACTAATGAAAAACTGTTTTTT; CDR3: CASSLGRRTNEKLFF
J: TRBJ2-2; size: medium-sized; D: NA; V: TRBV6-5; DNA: TGTGCCAGCAACCCAGGAGTTAGCACCGGGGAGCTGTTTTTT; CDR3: CASNPGVSTGELFF
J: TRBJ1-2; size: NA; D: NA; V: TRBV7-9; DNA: TGTGCCAGCACCCAAGGGGGAGCTAACTATGGCTACACCTTC; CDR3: CASTQGGANYGYTF
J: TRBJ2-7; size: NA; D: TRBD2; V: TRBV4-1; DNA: TGCGCCAGCAGCCTGACTAGCGGGCCCTCCTACGAGCAGTACTTC; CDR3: CASSLTSGPSYEQYF
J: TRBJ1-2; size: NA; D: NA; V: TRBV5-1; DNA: TGCGCCAGCAGCTTGTGGGATAACTATGGCTACACCTTC; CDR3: CASSLWDNYGYTF
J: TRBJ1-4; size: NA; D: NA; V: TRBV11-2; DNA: TGTGCCAGCAGTTTCGCGTCCATTAATGAAAAACTGTTTTTT; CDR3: CASSFASINEKLFF
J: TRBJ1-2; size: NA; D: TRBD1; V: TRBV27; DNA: TGTGCCAGCAGGGGACAGGGGAATCAAGGCTATGGCTACACCTTC; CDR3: CASRGQGNQGYGYTF
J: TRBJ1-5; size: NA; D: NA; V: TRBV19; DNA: TGTGCCAGTAGGACAGGTATACGTCAGCCCCAGCATTTT; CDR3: CASRTGIRQPQHF
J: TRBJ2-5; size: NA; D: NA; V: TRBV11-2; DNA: TGTGCCAGCAGCTCCTCCGCCGGGGGAGAGACCCAGTACTTC; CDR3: CASSSSAGGETQYF
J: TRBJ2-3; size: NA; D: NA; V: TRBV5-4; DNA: TGTGCCAGCAGCTTGGCCCTTTCTAGCACAGATACGCAGTATTTT; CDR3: CASSLALSSTDTQYF
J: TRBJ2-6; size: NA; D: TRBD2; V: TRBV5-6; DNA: TGTGCCAGCAGCCTTGGGGCGGGGGCTGGGGCCAACGTCCTGACTTTC; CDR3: CASSLGAGAGANVLTF
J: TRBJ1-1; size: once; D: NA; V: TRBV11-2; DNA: TGTGCCAGCAGCTTAGCTCGCACGAACACTGAAGCTTTCTTT; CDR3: CASSLARTNTEAFF
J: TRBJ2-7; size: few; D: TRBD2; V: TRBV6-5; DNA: TGTGCCAGCAGTTACTCAATAAGCGGGGGGGCCTGGGAGCAGTACTTC; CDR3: CASSYSISGGAWEQYF
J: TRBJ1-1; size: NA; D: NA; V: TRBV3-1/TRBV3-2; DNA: TGTGCCAGCAGCCACCTGAACACTGAAGCTTTCTTT; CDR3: CASSHLNTEAFF